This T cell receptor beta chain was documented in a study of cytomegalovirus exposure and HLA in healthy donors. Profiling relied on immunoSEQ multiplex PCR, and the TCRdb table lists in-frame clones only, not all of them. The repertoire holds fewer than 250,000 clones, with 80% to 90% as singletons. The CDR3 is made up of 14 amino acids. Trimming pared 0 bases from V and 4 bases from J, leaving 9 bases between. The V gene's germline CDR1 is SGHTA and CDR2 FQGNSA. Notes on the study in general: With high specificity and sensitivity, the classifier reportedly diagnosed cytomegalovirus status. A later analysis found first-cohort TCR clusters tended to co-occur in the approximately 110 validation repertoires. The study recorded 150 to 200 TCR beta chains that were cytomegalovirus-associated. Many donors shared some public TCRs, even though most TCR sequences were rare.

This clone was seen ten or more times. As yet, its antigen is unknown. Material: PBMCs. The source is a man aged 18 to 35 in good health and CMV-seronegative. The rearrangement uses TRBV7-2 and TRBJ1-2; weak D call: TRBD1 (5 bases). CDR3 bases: TGTGCCAGCAGCTTAGCTTCCAGGGTCTATGGCTACACCTTC. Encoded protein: CASSLASRVYGYTF.